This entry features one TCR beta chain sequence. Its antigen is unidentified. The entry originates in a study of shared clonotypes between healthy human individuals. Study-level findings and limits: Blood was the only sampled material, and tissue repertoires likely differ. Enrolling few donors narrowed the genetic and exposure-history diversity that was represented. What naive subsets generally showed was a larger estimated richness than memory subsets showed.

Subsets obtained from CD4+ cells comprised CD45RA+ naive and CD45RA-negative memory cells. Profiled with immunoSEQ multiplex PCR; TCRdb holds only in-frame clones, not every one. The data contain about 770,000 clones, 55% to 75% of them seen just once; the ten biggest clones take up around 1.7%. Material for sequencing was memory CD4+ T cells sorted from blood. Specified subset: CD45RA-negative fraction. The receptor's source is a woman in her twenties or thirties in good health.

The CDR3 DNA reads as TGTGCCAGCTCACTTAATCGGGAGACAACAAACACCATATATTTT. It yields the protein CASSLNRETTNTIYF. The chain recombines TRBV18 with TRBJ1-3; D gene ambiguous. Germline-derived CDR1 and CDR2 are KGHSH and LQKENI. Trimming left V 4 bases short and J 6 bases short, with 16 bases between. The CDR3 runs to 15 residues.